The sequence of this T cell receptor beta chain was determined in a study of cytomegalovirus exposure and HLA in healthy donors. Overall study findings and caveats: In a later analysis, productive TCRs from donors in an Asian-associated ancestry cluster reportedly carried fewer N-insertions than the cohort mean. In a later analysis, at a false discovery rate of 0.05, about 15,000 TCR beta sequences were associated with HLA alleles.

Vbeta (60) and Jbeta (13) primers were used in the PCR. The table came from immunoSEQ multiplex PCR; TCRdb's copy has only in-frame clones and leaves some out. The sample shows approximately 210,000 clones, over 60% of them seen only once. All donors participated as healthy donors of bone marrow. This clone showed up just once. What it binds is not known. CDR1 SGHVS and CDR2 FQNEAQ come from the germline V gene. This CDR3 has 14 amino acids. V gave up 4 bases and J gave up 5 bases, with 13 bases separating them. The sequenced sample consisted of PBMCs. The clonotype comes from a woman between 35 and 50 years old in good health and CMV-seronegative. This rearrangement joins TRBV7-8 to TRBJ2-3; maybe TRBD2 (6 bases). In nucleotides, the CDR3 is TGTGCCAGCAGCTACCGGGAGTGGGAAGATACGCAGTATTTT. This translates into CASSYREWEDTQYF.